A single T cell receptor beta chain is shown here with its context. What it recognizes is unknown. The CDR3 spans 12 residues. Germline V gene lookup returns CDR1 SNHLY and CDR2 FYNNEI. The study sorted every CD8+ T cell subset in triplicate at approximately 300,000 cells each. The data stem from a study of CXCR3-negative and CXCR3-positive naive CD8 T cells. With UMI labels, 5' RACE was used to prepare the TRB cDNA libraries. TCRdb reanalyzed the 5' RACE reads, giving one entry per CDR3 protein sequence and no DNA. Its table records about 130,000 distinct CDR3 sequences. Study-wide findings and caveats: For naive cells, CXCR3-negative and CXCR3-positive subsets had similar TRBV-TRBJ usage; for memory cells, usage differed. TRB CDR3 hydrophobicity was greater in CXCR3-positive naive cells than in CXCR3-negative naive cells.

This TCR was recovered from a human donor in good health. Some clones in this sample may be carry-over from other donors' samples. The chain couples TRBV2 to TRBJ1-2. Sequencing was done on a sample of naive CXCR3+ CD8+ T cells from blood. Subset in this sample: CD45RO-CCR7+CD27+CD95- naive CD8+ T cells expressing CXCR3 (TNR3+). The CDR3 loop is CAIRLTNYGYTF.